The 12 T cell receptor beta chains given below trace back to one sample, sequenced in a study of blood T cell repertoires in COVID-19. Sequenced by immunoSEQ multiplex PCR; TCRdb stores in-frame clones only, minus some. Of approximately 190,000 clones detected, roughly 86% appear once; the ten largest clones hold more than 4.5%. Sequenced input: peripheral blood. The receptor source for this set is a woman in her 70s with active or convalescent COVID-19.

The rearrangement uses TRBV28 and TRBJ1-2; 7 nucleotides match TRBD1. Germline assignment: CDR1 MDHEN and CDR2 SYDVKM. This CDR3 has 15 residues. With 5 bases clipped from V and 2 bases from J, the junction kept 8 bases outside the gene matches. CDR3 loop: CASSPGGQRNYGYTF. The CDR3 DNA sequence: TGTGCCAGCAGTCCAGGGGGACAGCGGAACTATGGCTACACCTTC.

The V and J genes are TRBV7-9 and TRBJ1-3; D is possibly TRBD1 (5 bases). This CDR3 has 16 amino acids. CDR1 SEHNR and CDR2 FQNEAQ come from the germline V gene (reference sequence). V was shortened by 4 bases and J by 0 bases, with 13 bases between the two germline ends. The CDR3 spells CASSSRTRGSGNTIYF. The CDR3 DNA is TGTGCCAGCAGCTCCCGCACAAGGGGCTCTGGAAACACCATATATTTT.

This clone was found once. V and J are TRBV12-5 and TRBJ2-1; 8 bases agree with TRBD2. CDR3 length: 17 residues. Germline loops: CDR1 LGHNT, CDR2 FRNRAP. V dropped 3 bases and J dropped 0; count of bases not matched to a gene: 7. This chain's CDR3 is CASGFVLAGSSYNEQFF. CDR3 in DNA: TGTGCTAGTGGTTTCGTTCTAGCGGGCAGCTCCTACAATGAGCAGTTCTTC.

This chain's CDR3 is CASSVVAQGASNTIYF. CDR3 DNA sequence: TGTGCCAGCAGCGTAGTAGCACAGGGGGCGTCAAACACCATATATTTT. The chain is built from TRBV9 and TRBJ1-3; 9 bases are a match to TRBD1. Germline V lookup: CDR1 SGDLS, CDR2 YYNGEE. The CDR3 sequence is 16 residues long. V shed 0 bases, J shed 6 bases, and the junction held 7 bases outside the gene matches.

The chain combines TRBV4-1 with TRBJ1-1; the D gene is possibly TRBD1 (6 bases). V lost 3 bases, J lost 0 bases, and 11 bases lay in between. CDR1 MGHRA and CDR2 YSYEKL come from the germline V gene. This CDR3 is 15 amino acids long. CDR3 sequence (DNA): TGCGCCAGCAGCCATACAGGGACGATGAACACTGAAGCTTTCTTT. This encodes CASSHTGTMNTEAFF.

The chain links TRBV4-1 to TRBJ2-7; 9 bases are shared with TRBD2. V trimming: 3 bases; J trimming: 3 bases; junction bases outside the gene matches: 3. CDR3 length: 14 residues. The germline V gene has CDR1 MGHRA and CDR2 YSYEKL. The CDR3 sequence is CASSQNSGSYEQYF. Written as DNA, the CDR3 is TGCGCCAGCAGCCAGAATAGCGGGAGCTACGAGCAGTACTTC.

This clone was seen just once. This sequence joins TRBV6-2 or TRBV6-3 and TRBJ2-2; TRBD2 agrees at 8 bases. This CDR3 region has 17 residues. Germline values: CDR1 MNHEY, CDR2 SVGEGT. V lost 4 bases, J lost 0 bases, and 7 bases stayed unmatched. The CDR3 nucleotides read TGTGCCAGCAGTTTCTCAACTAGCGGACCGAACACCGGGGAGCTGTTTTTT. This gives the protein CASSFSTSGPNTGELFF.

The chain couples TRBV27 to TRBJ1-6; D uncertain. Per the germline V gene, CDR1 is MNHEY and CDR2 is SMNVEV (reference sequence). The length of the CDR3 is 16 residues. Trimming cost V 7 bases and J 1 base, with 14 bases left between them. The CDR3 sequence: CASTDYAGSYNSPLHF. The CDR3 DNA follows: TGTGCCAGCACGGACTACGCAGGTTCCTATAATTCACCCCTCCACTTT.

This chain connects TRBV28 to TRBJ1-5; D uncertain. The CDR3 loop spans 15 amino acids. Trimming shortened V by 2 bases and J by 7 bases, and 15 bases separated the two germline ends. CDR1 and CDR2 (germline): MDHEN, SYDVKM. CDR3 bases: TGTGCCAGCAGTTTACGACCACGGGGAATCCAGCCCCAGCATTTT. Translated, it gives CASSLRPRGIQPQHF.

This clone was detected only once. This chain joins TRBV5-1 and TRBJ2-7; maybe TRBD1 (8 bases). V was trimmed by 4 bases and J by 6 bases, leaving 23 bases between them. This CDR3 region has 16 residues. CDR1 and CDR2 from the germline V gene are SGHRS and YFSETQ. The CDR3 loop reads CASSPPGGRGPVEQYF. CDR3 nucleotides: TGCGCCAGCAGCCCCCCGGGGGGCAGGGGGCCGGTCGAGCAGTACTTC.

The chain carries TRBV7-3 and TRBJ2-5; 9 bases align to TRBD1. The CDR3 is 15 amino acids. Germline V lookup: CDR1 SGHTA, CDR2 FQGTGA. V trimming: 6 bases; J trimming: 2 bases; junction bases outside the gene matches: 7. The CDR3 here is CASSQTGGRQETQYF. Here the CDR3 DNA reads TGTGCCAGCAGTCAAACAGGGGGCAGGCAAGAGACCCAGTACTTC.

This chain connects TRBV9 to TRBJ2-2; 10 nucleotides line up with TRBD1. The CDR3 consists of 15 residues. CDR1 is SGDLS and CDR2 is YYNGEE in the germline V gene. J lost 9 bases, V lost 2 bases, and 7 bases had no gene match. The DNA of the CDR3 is TGTGCCAGCAGCGTCGGGACAGGGGTTATCCGGGAGCTGTTTTTT. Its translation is CASSVGTGVIRELFF.